A selection of T cell receptor beta chains follows, all from one sample in a study of OX40 agonist ivuxolimab in advanced cancers. The method was immunoSEQ multiplex PCR; TCRdb's version includes in-frame clones alone and lacks a portion of them. The table records some 90,000 clones, about 90% of them present only once. This sample comprised CD4+ or CD8+ T cells sorted from blood, obtained in a trial of the OX40 agonist ivuxolimab. These receptors were obtained from an adult with an advanced solid tumor such as melanoma, head and neck, liver or kidney cancer. Each CDR3 is given with its conserved first and last residue. D genes are given only for firm matches. Size is stated for part of the rows, as once, few or many counts, or as a class when the clone is expanded.

j_call: TRBJ2-1
d_call: TRBD1
v_call: TRBV28
clone_size: NA
cdr3_nt: TGTGCCAGCAGACATCCCCTTGGTGGACAGGGGGAAAGGAATGAGCAGTTCTTC
cdr3_aa: CASRHPLGGQGERNEQFF

j_call: TRBJ1-5
d_call: TRBD1
v_call: TRBV19
clone_size: NA
cdr3_nt: TGTGCCAGTAGTATAGATGGCGACAGGGGCGGACAGCCCCAGCATTTT
cdr3_aa: CASSIDGDRGGQPQHF

j_call: TRBJ1-1
d_call: NA
v_call: TRBV18
clone_size: NA
cdr3_nt: TGTGCCAGCTCACCAGAGACAGAGCAATTCTTT
cdr3_aa: CASSPETEQFF

j_call: TRBJ2-3
d_call: NA
v_call: TRBV5-4
clone_size: NA
cdr3_nt: TGTGCCAGCAGCCCAACGGGGCCCCCCGGGGGAACGCAGTATTTT
cdr3_aa: CASSPTGPPGGTQYF

j_call: TRBJ2-7
d_call: TRBD2
v_call: TRBV7-2
clone_size: NA
cdr3_nt: TGTGCCAGCAGCTTAACTAGCGGGACCTACGAGCAGTACTTC
cdr3_aa: CASSLTSGTYEQYF

j_call: TRBJ2-5
d_call: NA
v_call: TRBV6-1
clone_size: NA
cdr3_nt: TGTGCCAGCAGTGCCCCTTGGGCCCAGTACTTC
cdr3_aa: CASSAPWAQYF

j_call: TRBJ2-1
d_call: TRBD2
v_call: TRBV19
clone_size: NA
cdr3_nt: TGTGCCAGTACACCCGAAGGTAGCGGGATCTACAATGAGCAGTTCTTC
cdr3_aa: CASTPEGSGIYNEQFF

j_call: TRBJ1-2
d_call: TRBD1
v_call: TRBV5-1
clone_size: NA
cdr3_nt: TGCGCCAGCAGCTCCCCGGAGGGGGCGCGTGGCTACACCTTC
cdr3_aa: CASSSPEGARGYTF

j_call: TRBJ2-3
d_call: TRBD2
v_call: TRBV2
clone_size: NA
cdr3_nt: TGTGCCAGCAGCCCCATTGGGGGAGCGGGAGCCGATACGCAGTATTTT
cdr3_aa: CASSPIGGAGADTQYF

j_call: TRBJ2-7
d_call: TRBD1
v_call: TRBV25-1
clone_size: NA
cdr3_nt: TGTGCCAGCAGGCAACAGGGGACCTTTATGGAGCAGTACTTC
cdr3_aa: CASRQQGTFMEQYF

j_call: TRBJ2-1
d_call: TRBD2
v_call: TRBV19
clone_size: NA
cdr3_nt: TGTGCCAGTAGTATGGGGCTAGCGGGAGTCAATGAGCAGTTCTTC
cdr3_aa: CASSMGLAGVNEQFF

j_call: TRBJ2-7
d_call: TRBD2
v_call: TRBV6-6
clone_size: NA
cdr3_nt: TGTGCCAGCAGTTACACGAGCGGGACCAACGAGCAGTACTTC
cdr3_aa: CASSYTSGTNEQYF

j_call: TRBJ1-5
d_call: NA
v_call: TRBV5-6
clone_size: NA
cdr3_nt: TGTGCCAGCAGCTTAGCAGGGGTTCAGCCCCAGCATTTT
cdr3_aa: CASSLAGVQPQHF

j_call: TRBJ2-7
d_call: NA
v_call: TRBV28
clone_size: NA
cdr3_nt: TGTGCCAGCAGGATGCTAGCCGGGATCTACGAGCAGTACTTC
cdr3_aa: CASRMLAGIYEQYF

j_call: TRBJ2-1
d_call: NA
v_call: TRBV28
clone_size: NA
cdr3_nt: TGTGCCAGCATCTCAACCCTATACAATGAGCAGTTCTTC
cdr3_aa: CASISTLYNEQFF

j_call: TRBJ2-1
d_call: TRBD2
v_call: TRBV6-5
clone_size: NA
cdr3_nt: TGTGCCAGCAGTTCTCCGACTAGCGGGAACTACAATGAGCAGTTCTTC
cdr3_aa: CASSSPTSGNYNEQFF

j_call: TRBJ1-1
d_call: NA
v_call: TRBV21-1
clone_size: NA
cdr3_nt: TGTGCCAGCAGCCGATATAAGGACAGGGTAGCTGAAGCTTTCTTT
cdr3_aa: CASSRYKDRVAEAFF

j_call: TRBJ2-1
d_call: TRBD1
v_call: TRBV7-2
clone_size: NA
cdr3_nt: TGTGCCAGCAGCTTAGGACAGGGATCCTACAATGAGCAGTTCTTC
cdr3_aa: CASSLGQGSYNEQFF

j_call: TRBJ1-3
d_call: NA
v_call: TRBV19
clone_size: NA
cdr3_nt: TGTGCCAGTAGTAGTTCGGCCTCTGGAAACACCATATATTTT
cdr3_aa: CASSSSASGNTIYF

j_call: TRBJ1-2
d_call: TRBD1
v_call: TRBV5-4
clone_size: NA
cdr3_nt: TGTGCCAGCAGCTTGAGGGACAGCTATGGCTACACCTTC
cdr3_aa: CASSLRDSYGYTF

j_call: TRBJ1-6
d_call: NA
v_call: TRBV30
clone_size: NA
cdr3_nt: TGTGCCTGGACAGTGGGCTCCTATAATTCACCCCTCCACTTT
cdr3_aa: CAWTVGSYNSPLHF

j_call: TRBJ2-3
d_call: NA
v_call: TRBV10-1
clone_size: NA
cdr3_nt: TGCGCCAGCAGCCGGGACCCCACAGATACGCAGTATTTT
cdr3_aa: CASSRDPTDTQYF

j_call: TRBJ1-2
d_call: NA
v_call: TRBV5-1
clone_size: NA
cdr3_nt: TGCGCCAGCAGCTTGGCCCAAGGTCGGGATGGCTACACCTTC
cdr3_aa: CASSLAQGRDGYTF

j_call: TRBJ2-7
d_call: TRBD1
v_call: TRBV6-6
clone_size: NA
cdr3_nt: TGTGCCAGCAGCCGGGGACAGGGTTTGTACGAGCAGTACTTC
cdr3_aa: CASSRGQGLYEQYF

j_call: TRBJ2-2
d_call: TRBD2
v_call: TRBV2
clone_size: NA
cdr3_nt: TGTGCCACCCAAGCGGGAGGGTTTCCCGGGGAGCTGTTTTTT
cdr3_aa: CATQAGGFPGELFF

j_call: TRBJ2-7
d_call: TRBD1
v_call: TRBV7-2
clone_size: NA
cdr3_nt: TGTGCCAGCAGCCCGGTGGGGACAGGAACCTACGAGCAGTACTTC
cdr3_aa: CASSPVGTGTYEQYF

j_call: TRBJ1-5
d_call: NA
v_call: TRBV7-2
clone_size: few
cdr3_nt: TGTGCCAGCAGCTACGGCTCCTCCAATCAGCCCCAGCATTTT
cdr3_aa: CASSYGSSNQPQHF

j_call: TRBJ2-1
d_call: NA
v_call: TRBV2
clone_size: NA
cdr3_nt: TGTGCCAGCAGTGGCCGGGTGGGGGAGCAGTTCTTC
cdr3_aa: CASSGRVGEQFF

j_call: TRBJ2-5
d_call: NA
v_call: TRBV30
clone_size: NA
cdr3_nt: TGTGCCTGGAATGTACTAGAGACCCAGTACTTC
cdr3_aa: CAWNVLETQYF

j_call: TRBJ1-2
d_call: NA
v_call: TRBV6-6
clone_size: NA
cdr3_nt: TGTGCCAGCAGGACAAGTGGGGCCGCTGGCTACACCTTC
cdr3_aa: CASRTSGAAGYTF

j_call: TRBJ2-7
d_call: TRBD2
v_call: TRBV2
clone_size: once
cdr3_nt: TGTGCCAGCAGTGAATCACCTGGGGGAGGGCCCTACGAGCAGTACTTC
cdr3_aa: CASSESPGGGPYEQYF

j_call: TRBJ2-3
d_call: NA
v_call: TRBV30
clone_size: NA
cdr3_nt: TGTGCCTGGACTACTTGGTGGTATACAGATACGCAGTATTTT
cdr3_aa: CAWTTWWYTDTQYF

j_call: TRBJ2-7
d_call: NA
v_call: TRBV7-9
clone_size: NA
cdr3_nt: TGTGCCAGCAGCTTAAGCAGTTTCTCCTACGAGCAGTACTTC
cdr3_aa: CASSLSSFSYEQYF

j_call: TRBJ2-3
d_call: NA
v_call: TRBV28
clone_size: NA
cdr3_nt: TGTGCCAGCAGTGGGGGACAATTCACAGATACGCAGTATTTT
cdr3_aa: CASSGGQFTDTQYF

j_call: TRBJ2-1
d_call: TRBD2
v_call: TRBV9
clone_size: NA
cdr3_nt: TGTGCCAGCAGCGTGGGGACTAGCGGGAGGTACACAGCTCCCTACAATGAGCAGTTCTTC
cdr3_aa: CASSVGTSGRYTAPYNEQFF

j_call: TRBJ2-7
d_call: TRBD2
v_call: TRBV29-1
clone_size: NA
cdr3_nt: TGCAGCGCCTTGACTAGCGGGAGTTCCTACGAGCAGTACTTC
cdr3_aa: CSALTSGSSYEQYF

j_call: TRBJ2-4
d_call: NA
v_call: TRBV2
clone_size: NA
cdr3_nt: TGTGCCAGCAGTGAACAGGGAAACATTCAGTACTTC
cdr3_aa: CASSEQGNIQYF

j_call: TRBJ2-3
d_call: NA
v_call: TRBV19
clone_size: NA
cdr3_nt: TGTGCCAGTAGCGCGGGGCTTCCCACAGATACGCAGTATTTT
cdr3_aa: CASSAGLPTDTQYF

j_call: TRBJ2-1
d_call: NA
v_call: TRBV30
clone_size: NA
cdr3_nt: TGTGCCTGGAGTGTTTGGAACAATGAGCAGTTCTTC
cdr3_aa: CAWSVWNNEQFF

j_call: TRBJ1-2
d_call: NA
v_call: TRBV21-1
clone_size: NA
cdr3_nt: TGTGCCAGCACTACAATGACCGGAGAATATGGCTACACCTTC
cdr3_aa: CASTTMTGEYGYTF

j_call: TRBJ1-1
d_call: NA
v_call: TRBV2
clone_size: once
cdr3_nt: TGTGCCAGCGCCGACGGTATGAACACTGAAGCTTTCTTT
cdr3_aa: CASADGMNTEAFF

j_call: TRBJ2-7
d_call: NA
v_call: TRBV7-2
clone_size: NA
cdr3_nt: TGTGCCAGCAGCTTAAGTTATGGGAGCTCCTACGAGCAGTACTTC
cdr3_aa: CASSLSYGSSYEQYF

j_call: TRBJ2-1
d_call: TRBD2
v_call: TRBV7-2
clone_size: NA
cdr3_nt: TGTGCCAGCAGCCCTCGTGGTAGCGGGAGCTTTGAGCAGTTCTTC
cdr3_aa: CASSPRGSGSFEQFF

j_call: TRBJ2-7
d_call: TRBD1
v_call: TRBV6-1
clone_size: once
cdr3_nt: TGTGCCAGCAGCTCCGGGACAGTCTACGAGCAGTACTTC
cdr3_aa: CASSSGTVYEQYF

j_call: TRBJ2-4
d_call: NA
v_call: TRBV2
clone_size: NA
cdr3_nt: TGTGCCAGCAGTTCTAGACTCCCAAACATTCAGTACTTC
cdr3_aa: CASSSRLPNIQYF

j_call: TRBJ1-5
d_call: NA
v_call: TRBV21-1
clone_size: NA
cdr3_nt: TGTGCCAGCAGCAAAAGGGGGTCGGGACTTGAGAGCAATCAGCCCCAGCATTTT
cdr3_aa: CASSKRGSGLESNQPQHF

j_call: TRBJ2-7
d_call: NA
v_call: TRBV7-2
clone_size: NA
cdr3_nt: TGTGCCAGCAGCTCCGCGGGGTACGAGCAGTACTTC
cdr3_aa: CASSSAGYEQYF

j_call: TRBJ2-4
d_call: NA
v_call: TRBV2
clone_size: NA
cdr3_nt: TGTGCCAGCAGTGAACCTGGGGGCATTCAGTACTTC
cdr3_aa: CASSEPGGIQYF

j_call: TRBJ2-5
d_call: TRBD2
v_call: TRBV30
clone_size: NA
cdr3_nt: TGTGCCTGGAGTGTGCTAGCGGGACTCCAAGAGACCCAGTACTTC
cdr3_aa: CAWSVLAGLQETQYF

j_call: TRBJ2-2
d_call: TRBD1
v_call: TRBV29-1
clone_size: NA
cdr3_nt: TGCAGTATACGGACAGGGGACGGTAACACCGGGGAGCTGTTTTTT
cdr3_aa: CSIRTGDGNTGELFF

j_call: TRBJ1-1
d_call: NA
v_call: TRBV25-1
clone_size: NA
cdr3_nt: TGTGCCAGCAGATTGGAATCGAACACTGAAGCTTTCTTT
cdr3_aa: CASRLESNTEAFF

j_call: TRBJ2-7
d_call: TRBD2
v_call: TRBV4-2
clone_size: NA
cdr3_nt: TGTGCCAGCAGCCAAACTAGCGGGCCGTCCTACGAGCAGTACTTC
cdr3_aa: CASSQTSGPSYEQYF

j_call: TRBJ1-1
d_call: NA
v_call: TRBV9
clone_size: once
cdr3_nt: TGTGCCAGCAGCGTGGGCCTTACCTCAGGGAACACTGAAGCTTTCTTT
cdr3_aa: CASSVGLTSGNTEAFF

j_call: TRBJ1-2
d_call: TRBD1
v_call: TRBV28
clone_size: few
cdr3_nt: TGTGCCAGCAGGCAAGGGGGACAGGGGCCCTTCTTC
cdr3_aa: CASRQGGQGPFF